This is a list of T cell receptor beta chains from one sample in a study of metastatic and nonmetastatic thyroid tumors. With MiXCR, TCRdb reprocessed the PCR reads. The repertoire includes some 30,000 clones, around a fifth of them detected once, and about 7.6% sits in the top ten. Sequences were obtained from blood. Source of these receptors: a female donor with papillary thyroid cancer or a benign thyroid nodule (not recorded which). Some clones in this sample may be carry-over from other donors' samples. Each CDR3 is given with its conserved first and last residue. Each record gives: clone size, J gene, D gene, V gene, CDR3 DNA, CDR3 protein. A D gene is named only where the DNA matches it firmly. Clone size appears in some rows only: once, few, many, or a class for an expanded clone.

clone_size: -; j_call: TRBJ1-6; d_call: -; v_call: TRBV7-3; cdr3_nt: TGTGCCAGCAGCTTAGGTGTGGGTTCACCCCTCCACTTT; cdr3_aa: CASSLGVGSPLHF
clone_size: -; j_call: TRBJ1-5; d_call: -; v_call: TRBV30; cdr3_nt: TGTGCCTGGAGCGAGATAGGGCAGTTGGTCAATCAGCCCCAGCATTTT; cdr3_aa: CAWSEIGQLVNQPQHF
clone_size: many; j_call: TRBJ2-3; d_call: TRBD2; v_call: TRBV5-1; cdr3_nt: TGCGCCAGCTCCATGGAGGCTAGCGGGGGGGAAGATACGCAGTATTTT; cdr3_aa: CASSMEASGGEDTQYF
clone_size: many; j_call: TRBJ1-1; d_call: TRBD1; v_call: TRBV27; cdr3_nt: TGTGCCAGCAGTAAGGACAGGGGGCGAGGCACTGAAGCTTTCTTT; cdr3_aa: CASSKDRGRGTEAFF
clone_size: many; j_call: TRBJ2-5; d_call: -; v_call: TRBV20-1; cdr3_nt: TGCAGTGCTAGACCTTTGGCTGAGACCCAGTACTTC; cdr3_aa: CSARPLAETQYF
clone_size: medium-sized; j_call: TRBJ2-7; d_call: -; v_call: TRBV6-1; cdr3_nt: TGTGCCAGCAGTGAGGAGGACACCACCTACGAGCAGTACTTC; cdr3_aa: CASSEEDTTYEQYF
clone_size: few; j_call: TRBJ1-2; d_call: -; v_call: TRBV19; cdr3_nt: TGTGCCAGTAGTATGCAGGAGGCAGCTAACTATGGCTACACCTTC; cdr3_aa: CASSMQEAANYGYTF
clone_size: few; j_call: TRBJ1-2; d_call: -; v_call: TRBV15; cdr3_nt: TGTGCCACCAGCAGCAGGAGCTTCGGAGGCTACACCTTC; cdr3_aa: CATSSRSFGGYTF
clone_size: -; j_call: TRBJ2-7; d_call: TRBD2; v_call: TRBV20-1; cdr3_nt: TGCAGTGGGACTAGCGCTACCTATGAGCAGTACTTC; cdr3_aa: CSGTSATYEQYF
clone_size: many; j_call: TRBJ1-1; d_call: -; v_call: TRBV6-7; cdr3_nt: TGTGCCAGCAGTTATCCTTGGGGGGCCCCGAACACTGAAGCTTTCTTT; cdr3_aa: CASSYPWGAPNTEAFF
clone_size: few; j_call: TRBJ1-2; d_call: TRBD1; v_call: TRBV27; cdr3_nt: TGTGCCAGCAGTTTATCCTGGACAGGGAACTATGGCTACACCTTC; cdr3_aa: CASSLSWTGNYGYTF
clone_size: few; j_call: TRBJ2-2; d_call: TRBD1; v_call: TRBV6-4; cdr3_nt: TGTGCCAGCAGCAGGACAGGGGGGAACACCGGGGAGCTGTTTTTT; cdr3_aa: CASSRTGGNTGELFF
clone_size: -; j_call: TRBJ1-2; d_call: TRBD1; v_call: TRBV5-5; cdr3_nt: TGTGCCAGCAGCTTCACAGGGGACCCTGAATATGGCTACACCTTC; cdr3_aa: CASSFTGDPEYGYTF
clone_size: few; j_call: TRBJ2-3; d_call: TRBD1; v_call: TRBV19; cdr3_nt: TGTGCCAGTAGTAGACAGGGAAGCACAGATACGCAGTATTTT; cdr3_aa: CASSRQGSTDTQYF
clone_size: many; j_call: TRBJ2-3; d_call: TRBD2; v_call: TRBV4-3; cdr3_nt: TGCGCCAGCAGCCAACCCGGACTAGCGGGAGGGGGCCGCACAGATACGCAGTATTTT; cdr3_aa: CASSQPGLAGGGRTDTQYF
clone_size: many; j_call: TRBJ2-3; d_call: TRBD2; v_call: TRBV24-1; cdr3_nt: TGTGCCACCAGTGATCGGCGGGGGGGAAGCACAGGTACGCAGTATTTT; cdr3_aa: CATSDRRGGSTGTQYF
clone_size: -; j_call: TRBJ1-1; d_call: TRBD1; v_call: TRBV6-5; cdr3_nt: TGTGCCAGCATTTGGGACAGGGTTAACACTGAAGCTTTCTTT; cdr3_aa: CASIWDRVNTEAFF
clone_size: -; j_call: TRBJ2-5; d_call: -; v_call: TRBV6-1; cdr3_nt: TGTGCCAGCAGTGGATCACAGAGAGAGACCCAGTACTTC; cdr3_aa: CASSGSQRETQYF
clone_size: few; j_call: TRBJ1-5; d_call: -; v_call: TRBV6-1; cdr3_nt: TGTGCCAGCAGTGTTGACCGCGGTCAGCCCCAGCATTTT; cdr3_aa: CASSVDRGQPQHF
clone_size: -; j_call: TRBJ2-7; d_call: TRBD1; v_call: TRBV18; cdr3_nt: TGTGCCAGCTCCCGGTCCACAGGGGAAAGAGTGCAGTACTTC; cdr3_aa: CASSRSTGERVQYF
clone_size: -; j_call: TRBJ2-5; d_call: TRBD1; v_call: TRBV6-1; cdr3_nt: TGTGCCACCGGGACAGGGGGTGAGACCCAGTACTTC; cdr3_aa: CATGTGGETQYF
clone_size: few; j_call: TRBJ1-6; d_call: -; v_call: TRBV6-9; cdr3_nt: TGTGCCAGCAGTTATGAGGGCGATAATTCACCCCTCCACTTT; cdr3_aa: CASSYEGDNSPLHF